This TCR beta chain was profiled in a study of shared T cell receptors in the human thymus. The repertoire was sequenced with immunoSEQ multiplex PCR; TCRdb's copy has only in-frame clones and lacks some. Seen here are roughly 660,000 clones, roughly 90% observed once, and the top ten hold 0.0095% to 0.013%. This sample was shared with a second study, whose subject was human thymus T cells. This second study says: Related research found strongly overlapping thymic repertoires in unrelated individuals.

The sample consisted of thymocytes. The receptor's source is a boy less than two years old with a congenital heart defect.

The CDR3, as DNA: TGTGCCTGGAGCTCTCCTAGCGGGACTTACGAGCAGTACTTC. Amino acid sequence: CAWSSPSGTYEQYF. The chain combines TRBV30 with TRBJ2-5; 9 bases match TRBD2. The J call may be faulty, since TRBJ2-7 better matches the DNA end. The CDR3 is made up of 14 amino acids. CDR1 GTSNPN and CDR2 SVGIG come from the germline V gene (reference sequence).